The rows below give T cell receptor beta chains drawn from one sample of a study of breast tumors, draining lymph nodes, adjacent tissues. MiXCR was run by TCRdb on the multiplex PCR reads, yielding one entry per CDR3 protein. The table shows around 230,000 distinct CDR3 sequences, with less than 45% occurring only once. The sequenced sample was axillary lymph node tissue. All receptors derive from a female donor with breast cancer. Some clones in this sample may be carry-over from other donors' samples. Each CDR3 is given with its conserved first and last residue. A D gene is named only where the DNA matches it firmly. For some rows the clone size is stated as once, few or many, or as a class when expanded; others skip it.

>TRBD1|TRBJ2-5|few|TRBV7-9
CASSSTGDQPQYF
TGTGCCAGCAGTTCGACAGGGGATCAGCCCCAGTACTTC
>NA|TRBJ2-7|NA|TRBV6-1
CASSPSDGSSYEQYF
TGTGCCAGCAGTCCCTCGGACGGGAGCTCCTACGAGCAGTACTTC
>NA|TRBJ1-5|NA|TRBV20-1
CSAEGVQPQHF
TGCAGTGCGGAGGGTGTTCAGCCCCAGCATTTT
>NA|TRBJ1-4|many|TRBV7-6
CASSLVPPMGGGEKLFF
TGTGCCAGCAGCTTAGTCCCCCCAATGGGGGGAGGTGAAAAACTGTTTTTT
>TRBD1|TRBJ1-6|many|TRBV28
CASSSRDRVSPLHF
TGTGCCAGCAGTTCCCGGGACAGGGTTTCACCCCTCCACTTT
>NA|TRBJ1-2|NA|TRBV5-8
CASRYYMNGYTF
TGTGCCAGCAGGTATTACATGAATGGCTACACCTTC
>TRBD2|TRBJ2-1|many|TRBV12-3/TRBV12-4
CASSFRTSGIYNEQFF
TGTGCCAGCAGTTTCCGGACTAGCGGGATCTACAATGAGCAGTTCTTC
>NA|TRBJ1-6|NA|TRBV20-1
CSARDSQGKVESRSPLHF
TGCAGTGCTAGAGATTCGCAGGGGAAGGTGGAGAGTCGATCACCCCTCCACTTT
>NA|TRBJ1-4|many|TRBV20-1
CSASQGLNEKLFF
TGCAGTGCTTCCCAGGGACTTAATGAAAAACTGTTTTTT
>NA|TRBJ1-4|NA|TRBV9
CASSVEASGAEKLFF
TGTGCCAGCAGCGTAGAGGCTAGCGGGGCTGAAAAACTGTTTTTT
>NA|TRBJ1-3|NA|TRBV2
CASRLAGHTIYF
TGTGCCAGCAGGTTAGCGGGACACACCATATATTTT
>NA|TRBJ2-1|NA|TRBV20-1
CSATHRPAGQVNEQFF
TGCAGTGCTACACACCGACCGGCTGGGCAAGTCAATGAGCAGTTCTTC
>NA|TRBJ2-3|many|TRBV19
CASSIGGVSTDTQYF
TGTGCCAGTAGTATTGGGGGTGTTAGCACAGATACGCAGTATTTT
>TRBD2|TRBJ2-3|NA|TRBV24-1
CATSDPGTSGDDTQYF
TGTGCCACCAGTGATCCCGGGACTAGCGGGGACGATACGCAGTATTTT
>TRBD2|TRBJ2-2|few|TRBV7-2
CASSLVAGGSGELFF
TGTGCCAGCAGCTTAGTAGCGGGGGGATCCGGGGAGCTGTTTTTT
>NA|TRBJ2-1|NA|TRBV3-1
CASSPTGLRDNEQFF
TGTGCCAGCAGCCCGACAGGCCTCAGGGACAATGAGCAGTTCTTC
>TRBD1|TRBJ2-3|many|TRBV7-2
CASSLGSGGDTQYF
TGTGCCAGCAGCTTAGGGTCAGGGGGAGATACGCAGTATTTT
>NA|TRBJ1-2|NA|TRBV25-1
CANGGEPGNGYTF
TGTGCCAACGGGGGGGAGCCGGGGAATGGCTACACCTTC
>TRBD1|TRBJ1-6|NA|TRBV20-1
CSAKDRDRASYNSPLHF
TGCAGTGCTAAGGATCGGGACAGGGCCAGCTATAATTCACCCCTCCACTTT
>NA|TRBJ2-2|NA|TRBV27
CASYGGLKTGELFF
TGTGCCAGCTACGGGGGGCTGAAGACCGGGGAGCTGTTTTTT
>NA|TRBJ2-1|many|TRBV6-1
CASSEAPLTRPDEQFF
TGTGCCAGCAGTGAAGCACCCCTCACCAGGCCCGATGAGCAGTTCTTC
>TRBD2|TRBJ2-2|NA|TRBV6-5
CASSLSSGRAGTGELFF
TGTGCCAGCAGCCTCTCTAGCGGGAGGGCCGGCACCGGGGAGCTGTTTTTT
>TRBD1|TRBJ1-2|NA|TRBV7-9
CASGGQRFRGYTF
TGTGCCAGCGGGGGACAGAGATTCCGTGGCTACACCTTC
>NA|TRBJ2-1|few|TRBV3-1
CASSQGVQKYNEQFF
TGTGCCAGCAGCCAAGGAGTGCAAAAATACAATGAGCAGTTCTTC
>NA|TRBJ2-5|many|TRBV24-1
CATSDPTGGKTQYF
TGTGCCACCAGTGACCCGACAGGTGGCAAGACCCAGTACTTC
>NA|TRBJ1-1|few|TRBV12-3/TRBV12-4
CASSLEHLNTEAFF
TGTGCCAGCAGTTTGGAGCACCTGAACACTGAAGCTTTCTTT
>NA|TRBJ2-1|many|TRBV7-6
CASSPPLSNEQFF
TGTGCCAGCAGCCCCCCCCTTAGCAATGAGCAGTTCTTC
>NA|TRBJ1-2|few|TRBV5-1
CASSLAGSSGNTF
TGCGCCAGCAGCTTGGCGGGCAGCTCTGGAAACACCTTC
>NA|TRBJ1-6|NA|TRBV7-9
CASSLAGGTDRLNSPLHF
TGTGCCAGCAGCTTAGCGGGGGGGACTGACCGTCTTAATTCACCCCTCCACTTT
>NA|TRBJ1-2|NA|TRBV5-4
CASSQRWGDNNYGYTF
TGTGCCAGCAGCCAAAGGTGGGGTGATAATAACTATGGCTACACCTTC
>NA|TRBJ2-7|few|TRBV6-5
CASSYGMRPYEQYF
TGTGCCAGCAGTTACGGTATGCGGCCCTACGAGCAGTACTTC
>TRBD1|TRBJ1-5|NA|TRBV20-1
CSASGRTGVAPQHF
TGCAGTGCTAGCGGAAGGACAGGGGTTGCGCCCCAGCATTTT
>NA|TRBJ1-2|many|TRBV24-1
CATSETGANYGYTF
TGTGCCACCAGTGAAACTGGGGCTAACTATGGCTACACCTTC